One and the same sample provided the 28 T cell receptor beta chains below, sequenced in a study of regulatory T cells in long-lasting Graves disease. For TCR beta, libraries came from iRepertoire HTBI primers and Arm-PCR of CDR3 regions. TCRdb itself ran the multiplex PCR reads through MiXCR, one entry per CDR3 protein. There are around 400,000 distinct CDR3 sequences in the sample; about 15% occur only once, and approximately 7.8% lies in the top ten. Regarding time point: newly diagnosed GD, antithyroid drugs for less than 3 months. The TCR library was made from RNA extracted from PBMCs. These data were likewise used in another study, on T cells in Graves' hyperthyroidism and ophthalmopathy.

The sequenced sample was peripheral blood mononuclear cells (PBMCs), obtained at new diagnosis, from a patient treated with antithyroid drugs. Receptors were obtained from a woman aged 40 to 55 with Graves disease.

This clonotype was detected ten times or more. The chain is built from TRBV6-1 and TRBJ2-5, with D possibly matching TRBD2 (6 bases). Trimming pared 4 bases from V and 4 bases from J, leaving 16 bases between. CDR3 length: 15 amino acids. From germline, CDR1 is MNHNS and CDR2 SASEGT. CDR3 DNA sequence: TGTGCCAGCAGTGGATACGGGCCCGGGGGAGAGACCCAGTACTTC. Encoded protein: CASSGYGPGGETQYF.

This clonotype was detected many times. The V and J genes are TRBV19 and TRBJ1-1, with 7 nucleotides matching TRBD1. Germline values: CDR1 LNHDA, CDR2 SQIVND (reference sequence). V shed 5 bases, J shed 6 bases, and the junction held 9 bases outside the gene matches. The CDR3 covers 14 residues. The CDR3 loop is CASSFSGGKAEAFF. CDR3 nucleotides: TGTGCCAGTAGTTTCTCAGGGGGTAAGGCTGAAGCTTTCTTT. Variable domain in full (rest from reference TRBV19 and TRBJ1-1): DGGITQSPKYLFRKEGQNVTLSCEQNLNHDAMYWYRQDPGQGLRLIYYSQIVNDFQKGDIAEGYSVSREKKESFPLTVTSAQKNPTAFYLCASSFSGGKAEAFFGQGTRLTVV.

This clonotype was detected ten times or more. This chain joins TRBV20-1 and TRBJ1-2; a possible D gene is TRBD1 (6 bases). This CDR3 spans 14 amino acids. Between the trimmed V and J ends, which lost 3 bases and 2 bases, there was a span of 13 bases. Germline V gene sequence: CDR1 DFQATT, CDR2 SNEGSKA (reference sequence). CDR3 nucleotide sequence: TGCAGTGCTAGTGTCACAGGGACGAACTATGGCTACACCTTC. Translated, it gives CSASVTGTNYGYTF.

Only a few counts were recorded for this clonotype. The V call is TRBV20-1, the J call TRBJ1-5; 8 positions agree with TRBD1. Germline CDR1 reads DFQATT; CDR2 reads SNEGSKA (reference sequence). The CDR3 is 13 amino acids. The V gene end was trimmed by 6 bases and the J gene end by 3 bases; junction bases not matched to a gene: 4. CDR3 protein: CSARTGSNQPQHF. In DNA, the CDR3 is TGCAGTGCGCGGACAGGGTCCAATCAGCCCCAGCATTTT.

This chain links TRBV4-1 with TRBJ2-1; 9 bases line up with TRBD2. V shed 4 bases, J shed 4 bases, and the junction held 11 bases outside the gene matches. The length of the CDR3 is 17 residues. Germline assignment: CDR1 MGHRA and CDR2 YSYEKL. The CDR3 sequence: CASSLARTAGGYNEQFF. The CDR3 DNA is TGCGCCAGCAGCCTAGCCCGGACGGCGGGAGGGTACAATGAGCAGTTCTTC.

In this sample, this clonotype turned up many times. The chain couples TRBV6-1 to TRBJ2-2, with TRBD1 matching over 11 bases. The CDR3 consists of 13 residues. V lost 11 bases, J lost 2 bases, and 1 base stayed unmatched. Germline lookup yields CDR1 MNHNS and CDR2 SASEGT. The chain's CDR3 is CAGQGANTGELFF. The CDR3 region has the DNA TGTGCCGGACAGGGGGCAAACACCGGGGAGCTGTTTTTT.

The chain links TRBV6-2 or TRBV6-3 to TRBJ2-1; 8 bases align to TRBD1. V trimming: 5 bases; J trimming: 3 bases; junction bases outside the gene matches: 12. CDR3 size: 17 residues. The germline V gene encodes CDR1 MNHEY and CDR2 SVGEGT. The CDR3 protein is CASSEGRTGPNYNEQFF. The CDR3 bases are TGTGCCAGCAGTGAGGGACGGACAGGGCCCAACTACAATGAGCAGTTCTTC.

In its sample, this clonotype was seen a few times. The V call is TRBV7-3, the J call TRBJ2-2; D gene unclear. The CDR3 extends over 13 amino acids. The germline gives CDR1 SGHTA, CDR2 FQGTGA. Trimming took off 2 bases at V and 7 bases at J, with 8 bases between the two ends. CDR3 in DNA: TGTGCCAGCAGCTTAGATCCGATCGGGGAGCTGTTTTTT. Protein: CASSLDPIGELFF.

The gene calls are TRBV2 and TRBJ2-7; either TRBD1 or TRBD2 may supply D (5 bases each). Germline assignment: CDR1 SNHLY and CDR2 FYNNEI. This CDR3 is 16 amino acids long. The V end was cut by 0 bases, the J end by 2 bases, with 14 bases between. As DNA, the CDR3 is TGTGCCAGCAGTGAAGCGGGGGTAGTGCCAACCTACGAGCAGTACTTC. Protein: CASSEAGVVPTYEQYF.

As for this clonotype: This sequence may be a read error, since a much larger clone differs from it by one base. The chain links TRBV13 to TRBJ2-1; 12 bases agree with TRBD2. The CDR3 has 17 residues. The germline CDR1 and CDR2 sequences are PRHDT and FYEKMQ (reference sequence). Trimming at V came to 0 bases and at J to 2 bases, leaving 2 bases not matched to a gene. CDR3 region: CASSLGTSGSAYNEQFF. Here the CDR3 DNA reads TGTGCCAGCAGCTTAGGGACTAGCGGGAGCGCCTACAATGAGCAGTTCTTC.

This clonotype has ten or more counts. The chain couples TRBV29-1 to TRBJ2-1; D gene unclear. The CDR3 totals 12 residues. V was trimmed by 0 bases and J by 7 bases, leaving 7 bases between them. The germline CDR1 and CDR2 sequences are SQVTM and ANQGSEA. The CDR3 DNA reads TGCAGCGTTGAAGAATTGAGGAATGAGCAGTTCTTC. Protein: CSVEELRNEQFF.

This clonotype was counted many times. The CDR3 protein is CASSYSRWWGYEQYF. The DNA for the CDR3 is TGTGCCAGCAGTTATTCCAGGTGGTGGGGGTACGAGCAGTACTTC. The chain combines TRBV6-9 with TRBJ2-7, with D perhaps being TRBD1 or TRBD2 (5 bases each). This CDR3 spans 15 amino acids. The V end was cut by 0 bases, the J end by 4 bases, with 13 bases between. Germline CDR1 reads MNHGY; CDR2 reads SVAAGI.

This clonotype was observed many times. The chain carries TRBV9 and TRBJ2-3, with 8 bases fitting TRBD1. CDR1 is SGDLS and CDR2 is YYNGEE in the germline V gene. Trimming removed 0 bases from V and 2 bases from J; junction bases left unmatched: 2. The CDR3 contains 15 residues. CDR3 sequence reads: CASSVGRGLTDTQYF. CDR3 bases: TGTGCCAGCAGCGTAGGCAGGGGGCTCACAGATACGCAGTATTTT. The full variable domain, with the rest looked up from reference TRBV9 and TRBJ2-3, is DSGVTQTPKHLITATGQRVTLRCSPRSGDLSVYWYQQSLDQGLQFLIQYYNGEERAKGNILERFSAQQFPDLHSELNLSSLELGDSALYFCASSVGRGLTDTQYFGPGTRLTVL.

This clonotype showed up many times. The chain is built from TRBV27 and TRBJ2-1; the D is unclear. This CDR3 comprises 15 residues. Deletions cut 4 bases from V and 4 bases from J, with 14 bases between. From germline, CDR1 is MNHEY and CDR2 SMNVEV (reference sequence). The CDR3 DNA is TGTGCCAGCAGTTCGGTTATCTCCTTATACAATGAGCAGTTCTTC. Translation gives CASSSVISLYNEQFF.

This clonotype was observed a few times. The V call is TRBV7-9, the J call TRBJ1-1, with D tentatively TRBD1 (6 bases). Trimming left V 5 bases short and J 1 base short, with 11 bases between. Germline V gene data show CDR1 as SEHNR and CDR2 as FQNEAQ (reference sequence). The CDR3 contains 14 residues. The CDR3 region is CASSPGAENTEAFF. DNA of the CDR3: TGTGCCAGCAGCCCAGGGGCAGAGAACACTGAAGCTTTCTTT.

At least ten counts were recorded for this clonotype. The J gene is TRBJ2-7, the V gene TRBV24-1; a possible D gene is TRBD1 (7 bases). V was trimmed by 0 bases and J by 6 bases, leaving 29 bases between them. Germline CDR1 reads KGHDR; CDR2 reads SFDVKD. The CDR3 is made up of 20 amino acids. In DNA, the CDR3 is TGTGCCACCAGTGATTTGGAGGGGGGACAGTTCGCAAACTTCCTAGGCGAGCAGTACTTC. Encoded protein: CATSDLEGGQFANFLGEQYF.

This clonotype was detected ten times or more. The chain couples TRBV20-1 to TRBJ2-1; 9 nucleotides align to TRBD2. CDR3 size: 14 residues. The germline V gene has CDR1 DFQATT and CDR2 SNEGSKA (reference sequence). Trimming removed 0 bases from V and 7 bases from J; junction bases left unmatched: 4. Here the CDR3 reads CSARDAGGRNEQFF. The CDR3 nucleotides are TGCAGTGCTAGAGATGCGGGAGGGCGTAATGAGCAGTTCTTC.

A remark on this clonotype: A much larger clone lies a single base off, so this may be a read error. The V call is TRBV28, the J call TRBJ2-5; D possibly matches TRBD1 or TRBD2 (5 bases each). V lost 5 bases and J 11 bases, leaving 27 bases between the germline ends. The CDR3 is made up of 16 amino acids. CDR1 and CDR2 from the germline V gene are MDHEN and SYDVKM. The CDR3 nucleotides read TGTGCCAGCAGTCCCCCCCAGGGACCCTCAGGCAATGAGCAGTACTTC. Its protein product is CASSPPQGPSGNEQYF.

This clonotype was seen at least ten times. The V gene is TRBV12-5, the J gene TRBJ2-3; 8 nucleotides match TRBD2. J gave up 5 bases and V 8 bases, and 3 bases lay outside the gene matches. The CDR3 loop spans 12 amino acids. The germline V gene encodes CDR1 LGHNT and CDR2 FRNRAP. Here the CDR3 reads CASLLAGDTQYF. CDR3 bases: TGTGCTAGTCTTCTAGCGGGAGATACGCAGTATTTT.

This clonotype was seen more than once but under ten times. The CDR3 does not close with the conserved phenylalanine or tryptophan, likely indicating a read error. The V call is TRBV27, the J call TRBJ1-1; D is ambiguous. Germline V lookup: CDR1 MNHEY, CDR2 SMNVEV (reference sequence). Between the trimmed V and J ends, which lost 3 bases and 1 base, there was a span of 6 bases. The CDR3 spans 13 residues. The CDR3 is CASSFRENTEAFL. As DNA, the CDR3 is TGTGCCAGCAGTTTCCGGGAGAACACTGAAGCTTTCCTT.

This clonotype came up many times. The chain links TRBV2 to TRBJ1-3; TRBD1 is a possible D gene (6 bases). This CDR3 has 13 amino acids. Germline CDR1 SNHLY, CDR2 FYNNEI. Trimming removed 4 bases at V and 3 bases at J, with 7 bases between. The CDR3 is CASSAGVGNTIYF. The CDR3 DNA follows: TGTGCCAGCAGTGCAGGGGTTGGAAACACCATATATTTT.

This clonotype came up a few times. Without the conserved terminal phenylalanine or tryptophan, this CDR3 likely stems from a read error. The DNA is omitted, as the CDR3 cannot be located on it reliably, and the CDR3 follows TCRdb's listing. V gene TRBV10-1 combines with J gene TRBJ2-2; TRBD1, the D gene given by the table, was not confirmed from the DNA. The CDR3 region is 8 residues in length, termini included. Germline V lookup: CDR1 WNHNN, CDR2 SYGVQD (reference sequence). The CDR3 region is CATTGGTV.

The chain links TRBV6-2 or TRBV6-3 to TRBJ1-2; 9 bases are shared with TRBD1. The junction had 3 bases not matched to a gene; V was cut back by 0 bases and J by 4 bases. The CDR3 has 15 amino acids. The germline V gene encodes CDR1 MNHEY and CDR2 SVGEGT. The DNA of the CDR3 is TGTGCCAGCAGTTACTCGGGGACAGGGCCCTATGGCTACACCTTC. Translation gives CASSYSGTGPYGYTF.

This clonotype was seen ten or more times. V gene TRBV3-2 combines with J gene TRBJ2-5; the D call TRBD2 from the table was never checked on the DNA. TRBV3-2 is a pseudogene. This CDR3 comprises 17 residues. The CDR3 sequence is CASSQGRAGGNQETQYF. CDR3 DNA sequence: TGTGCCAGCAGCCAAGGACGTGCGGGAGGGAACCAAGAGACCCAGTACTTC.

The chain uses TRBV6-1 and TRBJ2-1; 8 nucleotides match TRBD2. This CDR3 contains 14 residues. The germline CDR1 and CDR2 sequences are MNHNS and SASEGT. The junction had 12 bases not matched to a gene; V was cut back by 6 bases and J by 11 bases. As DNA, the CDR3 is TGTGCCAGCAGGCGACACCAACTAGCGGACCAGCAGTTCTTC. Its protein is CASRRHQLADQQFF.

CDR3 region: CASSGGTWEQFF. In DNA form, the CDR3 reads TGTGCCAGCAGTGGGGGGACTTGGGAGCAGTTCTTC. This chain connects TRBV6-1 to TRBJ2-5; tentative D call: TRBD2 (6 bases). Matching the DNA end better, TRBJ2-1 makes the J call doubtful. In germline, CDR1 is MNHNS, CDR2 SASEGT. The CDR3 loop spans 12 amino acids.

This clonotype was seen many times. This CDR3 is CASSPASGSSYEQYF. CDR3 bases: TGTGCCAGCAGCCCGGCTAGCGGGAGCTCCTACGAGCAGTACTTC. The chain couples TRBV11-2 to TRBJ2-7; 10 positions agree with TRBD2. The germline gives CDR1 SGHAT, CDR2 FQNNGV. The J segment lost 0 bases and the V segment lost 5 bases, leaving 4 bases of the junction unmatched. This CDR3 spans 15 amino acids.

This clonotype appeared many times. The V and J genes are TRBV5-4 and TRBJ2-7, with D perhaps given as TRBD1 or TRBD2 (5 bases each). Trimming shortened V by 4 bases and J by 3 bases, and 11 bases separated the two germline ends. Germline lookup yields CDR1 SGHNT and CDR2 YYREEE (reference sequence). This CDR3 spans 13 amino acids. CDR3 coding DNA: TGTGCCAGCAGCGGGGACCTCTTCTACGAGCAGTACTTC. This gives the protein CASSGDLFYEQYF.